Listed below are T cell receptor beta chains from one sample, sequenced in a study of T cells after posttransplantation cyclophosphamide. TCRdb's copy holds only in-frame clones and misses some; the assay was immunoSEQ multiplex PCR. The table lists tens of thousands of clones, 80% to 95% of them singletons. The sample consisted of PBMCs. The receptors here all came from a woman aged 25 to 39 in good health and a related stem cell transplant donor. CDR3s include the opening cysteine and the closing phenylalanine or tryptophan. Each record gives: CDR3 length, D gene, J gene, V gene, CDR3 protein. D genes are given only for firm matches.

15 . TRBJ2-7 TRBV5-5 CASSLGVLSPYEQYF
13 . TRBJ2-5 TRBV30 CAWSTGIQETQYF
17 . TRBJ1-6 TRBV6-1 CASSEVNRGSVSGPLHF
14 TRBD1 TRBJ2-7 TRBV10-1 CASSDGQGAHEQYF
15 TRBD2 TRBJ2-7 TRBV7-8 CASSAFGGTPSKQYF
15 TRBD1 TRBJ1-2 TRBV5-1 CASSLTGTDLYGYTF
15 . TRBJ2-7 TRBV5-1 CASSSVAGRSYEQYF
11 . TRBJ2-7 TRBV14 CASSRAGEQYF
15 TRBD1 TRBJ2-3 TRBV2 CASTKWNRGPDTQYF
12 . TRBJ2-2 TRBV9 CASSLNTGELFF
15 . TRBJ1-1 TRBV28 CASSTYWRGNTEAFF
13 . TRBJ1-2 TRBV7-9 CASRVTQTGGYTF
15 TRBD2 TRBJ2-3 TRBV7-2 CASSLASGGQDTQYF
13 . TRBJ2-5 TRBV11-2 CASSRTGEETQYF
13 . TRBJ2-1 TRBV7-8 CASSLRLETEQFF
12 . TRBJ2-5 TRBV29-1 CSVRAHEETQYF
15 TRBD2 TRBJ2-5 TRBV10-1 CTESGGAILQETQYF
14 TRBD1 TRBJ1-5 TRBV30 CAWSKDRGNQPQHF
17 TRBD2 TRBJ2-3 TRBV19 CASSGGIAGVTTDTQYF
14 . TRBJ2-7 TRBV4-2 CASSQETPRGEQYF
14 . TRBJ1-2 TRBV7-2 CASSPGQPNYGYTF
17 TRBD1 TRBJ2-1 TRBV12-5 CASGQTGTGGSYNEQFF
15 . TRBJ2-2 TRBV5-1 CASSVVLAITGELFF
13 . TRBJ2-7 TRBV6-6 CASNPGYGEGQYF
13 . TRBJ2-5 TRBV4-1 CASSQGHLETQYF
22 . TRBJ2-6 TRBV4-3 CASSQDLMTVDSLFAGANVLTF